This T cell receptor (beta chain) comes out of a study of blood T cell repertoires in COVID-19. Whole-study context: COVID-19 samples from acute and convalescent phases originated in the United States, Italy and Spain. Sample material is recorded as cDNA or gDNA derived from T cells, B-cell-depleted T cells, or PBMCs.

This clone was counted a single time. Seattle patient enrollment occurred during active infection, with longitudinal follow-up thereafter. Trimming removed 4 bases from V and 0 bases from J, with 9 bases in between. This CDR3 is built from 14 residues. Germline CDR1 is SGHDN and CDR2 is FVKESK. Per the authors' pipeline: From reference gene primer amplification, estimates of nucleated cell counts were derived. Using immunoSEQ multiplex PCR, the repertoire was profiled, and TCRdb retains in-frame clones only, with some absent. V and J calls and clone size are those listed in that table; D and trimming were worked out from the DNA. The sample consists of roughly 390,000 clones, around 87% of them appearing once.

This chain links TRBV14 with TRBJ1-1, with D possibly matching TRBD1 (6 bases). The source material was peripheral blood. The clonotype was recovered from a woman in her twenties or thirties with COVID-19, enrolled during active disease. The CDR3 DNA is TGTGCCAGCAGCCTTGGACAGCTGAACACTGAAGCTTTCTTT. It encodes CASSLGQLNTEAFF.